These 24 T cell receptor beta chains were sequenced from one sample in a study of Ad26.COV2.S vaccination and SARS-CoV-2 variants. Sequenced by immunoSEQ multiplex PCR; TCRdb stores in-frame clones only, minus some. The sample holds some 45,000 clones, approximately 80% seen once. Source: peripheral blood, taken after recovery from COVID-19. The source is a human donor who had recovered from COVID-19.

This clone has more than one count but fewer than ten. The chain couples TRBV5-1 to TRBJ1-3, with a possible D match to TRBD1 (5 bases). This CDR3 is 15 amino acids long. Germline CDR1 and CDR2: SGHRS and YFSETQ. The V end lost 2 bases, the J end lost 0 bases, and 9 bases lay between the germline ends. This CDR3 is CASSFGGGSGNTIYF. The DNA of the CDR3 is TGCGCCAGCAGCTTTGGTGGGGGCTCTGGAAACACCATATATTTT.

The CDR3 bases are TGTGCCAGCAGTGACGCTCAGGACAGCTCGAACACTGAAGCTTTCTTT. Its protein is CASSDAQDSSNTEAFF. The chain uses TRBV2 and TRBJ1-1; D might be TRBD1 (6 bases). CDR1 and CDR2 (germline): SNHLY, FYNNEI. The germline V and J ends were trimmed by 3 bases and 1 base, with 15 bases remaining between them. The CDR3 length is 16 residues.

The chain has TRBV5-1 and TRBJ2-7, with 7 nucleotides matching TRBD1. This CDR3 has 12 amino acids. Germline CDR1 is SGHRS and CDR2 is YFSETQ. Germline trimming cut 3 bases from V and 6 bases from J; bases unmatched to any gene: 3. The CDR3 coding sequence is TGCGCCAGCAGCTCCGGGACAGTCGAGCAGTACTTC. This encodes CASSSGTVEQYF.

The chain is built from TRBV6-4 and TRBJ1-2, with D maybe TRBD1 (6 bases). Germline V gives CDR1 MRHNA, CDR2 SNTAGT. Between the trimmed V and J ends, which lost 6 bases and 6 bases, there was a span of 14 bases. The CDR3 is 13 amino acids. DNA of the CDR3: TGTGCCAGCAGCCTACAGGGTGGAAATGGCTACACCTTC. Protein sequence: CASSLQGGNGYTF.

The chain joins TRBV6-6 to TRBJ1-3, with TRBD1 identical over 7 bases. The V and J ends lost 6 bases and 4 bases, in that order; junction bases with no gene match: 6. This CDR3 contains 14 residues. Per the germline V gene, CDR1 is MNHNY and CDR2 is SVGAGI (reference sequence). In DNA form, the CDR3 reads TGTGCCAGCAGAGCACCGGGACAGGGAAACACCATATATTTT. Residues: CASRAPGQGNTIYF.

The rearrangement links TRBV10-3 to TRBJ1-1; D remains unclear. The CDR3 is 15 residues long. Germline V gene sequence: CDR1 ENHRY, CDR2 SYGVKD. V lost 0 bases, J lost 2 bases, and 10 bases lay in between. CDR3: CAISESPRENTEAFF. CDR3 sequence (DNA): TGTGCCATCAGTGAGTCTCCCCGGGAAAACACTGAAGCTTTCTTT.

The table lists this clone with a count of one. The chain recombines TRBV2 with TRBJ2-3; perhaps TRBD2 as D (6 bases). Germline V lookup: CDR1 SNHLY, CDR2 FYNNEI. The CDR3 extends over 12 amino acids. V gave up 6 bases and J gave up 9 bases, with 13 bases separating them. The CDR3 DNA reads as TGTGCCAGCAGGGAACGGGGGTCAACGCAGTATTTT. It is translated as CASRERGSTQYF.

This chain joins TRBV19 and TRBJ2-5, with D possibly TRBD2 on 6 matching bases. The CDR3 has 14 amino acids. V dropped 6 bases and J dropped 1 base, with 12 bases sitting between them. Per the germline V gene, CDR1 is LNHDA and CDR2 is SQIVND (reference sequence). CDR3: CASSPHGGQETQYF. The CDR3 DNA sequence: TGTGCCAGTAGCCCCCACGGGGGCCAAGAGACCCAGTACTTC. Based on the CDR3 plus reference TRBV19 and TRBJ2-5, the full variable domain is DGGITQSPKYLFRKEGQNVTLSCEQNLNHDAMYWYRQDPGQGLRLIYYSQIVNDFQKGDIAEGYSVSREKKESFPLTVTSAQKNPTAFYLCASSPHGGQETQYFGPGTRLLVL.

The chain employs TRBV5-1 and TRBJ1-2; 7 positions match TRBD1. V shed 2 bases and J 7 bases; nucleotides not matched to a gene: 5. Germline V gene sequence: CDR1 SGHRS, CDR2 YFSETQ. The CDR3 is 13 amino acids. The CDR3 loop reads CASSFTGDSGYTF. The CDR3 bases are TGCGCCAGCAGCTTTACAGGGGATAGTGGCTACACCTTC.

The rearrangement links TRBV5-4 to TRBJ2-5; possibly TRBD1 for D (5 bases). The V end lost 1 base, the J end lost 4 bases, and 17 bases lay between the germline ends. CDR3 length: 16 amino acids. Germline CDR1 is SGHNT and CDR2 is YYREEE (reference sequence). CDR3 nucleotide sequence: TGTGCCAGCAGCTTGTCCTTCCGTGGAAGGGGAGAGACCCAGTACTTC. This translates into CASSLSFRGRGETQYF.

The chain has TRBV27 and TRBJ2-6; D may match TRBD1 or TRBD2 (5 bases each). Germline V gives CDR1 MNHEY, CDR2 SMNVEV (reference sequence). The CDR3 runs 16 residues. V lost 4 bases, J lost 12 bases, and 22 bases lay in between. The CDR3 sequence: CASSSIRDPSLSVLTF. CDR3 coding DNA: TGTGCCAGCAGTTCGATCCGGGACCCGTCCCTCTCCGTCCTGACTTTC.

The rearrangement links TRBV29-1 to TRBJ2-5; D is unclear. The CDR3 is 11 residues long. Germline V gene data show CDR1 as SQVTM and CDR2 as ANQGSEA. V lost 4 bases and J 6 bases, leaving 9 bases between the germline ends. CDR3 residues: CSVAPGQTQYF. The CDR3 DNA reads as TGCAGCGTTGCACCCGGCCAGACCCAGTACTTC.

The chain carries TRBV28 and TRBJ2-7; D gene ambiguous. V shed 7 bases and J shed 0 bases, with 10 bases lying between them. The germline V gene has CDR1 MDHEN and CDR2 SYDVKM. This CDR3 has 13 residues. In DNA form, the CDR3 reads TGTGCCAGCAATCAAGGGTCCTCCTACGAGCAGTACTTC. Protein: CASNQGSSYEQYF.

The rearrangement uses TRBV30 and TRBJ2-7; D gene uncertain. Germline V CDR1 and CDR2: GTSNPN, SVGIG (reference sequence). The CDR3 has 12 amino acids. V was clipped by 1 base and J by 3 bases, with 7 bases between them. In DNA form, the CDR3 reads TGTGCCTGGAGTGAGGTTCTCTACGAGCAGTACTTC. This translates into CAWSEVLYEQYF.

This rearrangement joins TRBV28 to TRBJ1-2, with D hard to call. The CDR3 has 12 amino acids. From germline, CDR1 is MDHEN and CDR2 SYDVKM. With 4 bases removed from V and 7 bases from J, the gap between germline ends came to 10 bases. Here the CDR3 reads CASSSPPGGYTF. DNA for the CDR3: TGTGCCAGCAGTTCCCCCCCGGGTGGCTACACCTTC.

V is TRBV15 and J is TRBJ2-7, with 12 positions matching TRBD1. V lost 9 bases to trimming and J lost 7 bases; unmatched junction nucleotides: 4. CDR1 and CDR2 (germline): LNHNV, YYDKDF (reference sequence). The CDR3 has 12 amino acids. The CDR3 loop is CATGQGAWEQYF. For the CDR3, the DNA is TGTGCCACGGGACAGGGGGCGTGGGAGCAGTACTTC.

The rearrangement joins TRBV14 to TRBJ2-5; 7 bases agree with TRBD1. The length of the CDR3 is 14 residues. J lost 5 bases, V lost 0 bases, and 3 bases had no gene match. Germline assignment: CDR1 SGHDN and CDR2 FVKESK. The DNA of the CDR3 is TGTGCCAGCAGCCAAGAACAGGGGTGGGAGACCCAGTACTTC. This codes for CASSQEQGWETQYF.

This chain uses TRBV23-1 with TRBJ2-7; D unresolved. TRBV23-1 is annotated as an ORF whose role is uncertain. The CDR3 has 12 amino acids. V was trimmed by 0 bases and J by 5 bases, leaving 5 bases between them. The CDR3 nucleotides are TGCGCCAGCAGTCAATCGGCGCACGAGCAGTACTTC. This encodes CASSQSAHEQYF.

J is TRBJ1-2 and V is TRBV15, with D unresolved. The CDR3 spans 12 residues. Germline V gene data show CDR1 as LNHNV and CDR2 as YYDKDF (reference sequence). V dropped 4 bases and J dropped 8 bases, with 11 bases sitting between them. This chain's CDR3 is CATSMRVGGYTF. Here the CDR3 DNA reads TGTGCCACCAGCATGCGCGTTGGGGGCTACACCTTC.

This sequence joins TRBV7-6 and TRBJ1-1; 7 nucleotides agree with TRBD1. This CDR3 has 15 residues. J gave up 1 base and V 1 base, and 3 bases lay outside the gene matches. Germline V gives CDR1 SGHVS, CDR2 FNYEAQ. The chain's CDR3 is CASSLEGATNTEAFF. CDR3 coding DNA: TGTGCCAGCAGCTTAGAGGGGGCAACGAACACTGAAGCTTTCTTT.

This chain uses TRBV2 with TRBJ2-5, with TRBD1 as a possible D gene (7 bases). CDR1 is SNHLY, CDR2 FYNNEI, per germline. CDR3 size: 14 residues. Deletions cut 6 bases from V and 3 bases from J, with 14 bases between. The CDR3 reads CASSQGGVEETQYF. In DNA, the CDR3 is TGTGCCAGCAGCCAGGGGGGCGTGGAAGAGACCCAGTACTTC.

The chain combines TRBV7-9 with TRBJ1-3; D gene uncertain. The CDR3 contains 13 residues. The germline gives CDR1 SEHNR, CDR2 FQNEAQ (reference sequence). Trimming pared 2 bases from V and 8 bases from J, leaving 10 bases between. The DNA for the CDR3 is TGTGCCAGCAGCTTAATTCCGGCTCACACCATATATTTT. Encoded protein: CASSLIPAHTIYF.

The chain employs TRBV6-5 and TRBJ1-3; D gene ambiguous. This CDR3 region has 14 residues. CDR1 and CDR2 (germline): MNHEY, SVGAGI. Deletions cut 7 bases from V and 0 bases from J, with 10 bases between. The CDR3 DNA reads TGTGCCAGCACCGCTTTCTACTCTGGAAACACCATATATTTT. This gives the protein CASTAFYSGNTIYF.

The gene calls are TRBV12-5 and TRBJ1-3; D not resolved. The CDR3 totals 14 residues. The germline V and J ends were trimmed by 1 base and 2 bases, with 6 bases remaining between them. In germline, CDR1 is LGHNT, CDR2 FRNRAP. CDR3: CASGLGQPGNTIYF. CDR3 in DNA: TGTGCTAGTGGTTTGGGCCAGCCTGGAAACACCATATATTTT.